This T cell receptor beta chain was identified during a study of identical twins. General study points: Twins shared out-of-frame alpha sequences with excess low generation probability.

MiXCR, run by TCRdb on the 5' RACE reads, gives a single entry per CDR3 protein. The data contain about 890,000 distinct CDR3 sequences, 12% of them singletons. The CDR3 has 13 amino acids. Per the germline V gene, CDR1 is DFQATT and CDR2 is SNEGSKA (reference sequence). V was trimmed by 3 bases and J by 3 bases, leaving 11 bases between them. This clonotype appeared a few times. Antigen: not known. This same sample was also taken into another study, of yellow fever vaccine responses in identical twins.

The sample was PBMCs. This sequence was found in a young woman in good health. V usage is TRBV20-1 and J usage is TRBJ1-2; unclear D gene. For the CDR3, the DNA is TGCAGTGCTAGTGCCGGAGGCTACTATGGCTACACCTTC. It yields the protein CSASAGGYYGYTF.